This T cell receptor (beta chain) was identified during a study of blood T cell repertoires in COVID-19. On the study more broadly: The study drew acute and convalescent COVID-19 samples from the United States, Italy and Spain. From T cells, B-cell-depleted T cells, or PBMCs came the material, which was cDNA or gDNA.

The authors' processing: Quantification of nucleated cells was approximated via reference gene primer amplification. The method was immunoSEQ multiplex PCR; TCRdb's version includes in-frame clones alone and lacks a portion of them. The D gene and trimming were derived from the DNA, and the V and J assignments and clone size from that table. The profile covers about 52,000 clones, with about 85% appearing a single time and about 7% taken by the ten largest. V was pared by 5 bases and J by 6 bases, with 25 bases between. This CDR3 has 17 amino acids. Looked up from germline, CDR1 is MRHNA and CDR2 is SNTAGT.

The sequence derives from a man aged 70-80 years with active COVID-19. Sequenced input: peripheral blood. The chain joins TRBV6-4 to TRBJ1-1; tentative D call: TRBD1 (6 bases). CDR3 bases: TGTGCCAGCAGTTACGACAGGACCCTGGCCGTTGCTGCTGAAGCTTTCTTT. Translation gives CASSYDRTLAVAAEAFF.